A selection of T cell receptor beta chains follows, all from one sample in a study of blood T cell repertoires in COVID-19. Only in-frame clones appear in the TCRdb table, and some are missing; sequencing was by immunoSEQ multiplex PCR. The table records about 33,000 clones, around 73% of them present only once. The sequencing input was peripheral blood. All receptors derive from a man in his 70s with acute or convalescent COVID-19. Each CDR3 is given with its conserved first and last residue. A D gene is named only where the DNA matches it firmly. Expanded clones get a size class; other rows say once, few or many, or leave the size out.

d_gene: NA
j_gene: TRBJ1-1
v_gene: TRBV18
abundance: NA
CDR3nt: TGTGCCAGCTCACCACTCGGACAGCTGAACACTGAAGCTTTCTTT
CDR3aa: CASSPLGQLNTEAFF

d_gene: NA
j_gene: TRBJ2-3
v_gene: TRBV12-3/TRBV12-4
abundance: NA
CDR3nt: TGTGCCAGCAGTCATAGCACAGATACGCAGTATTTT
CDR3aa: CASSHSTDTQYF

d_gene: TRBD2
j_gene: TRBJ2-3
v_gene: TRBV2
abundance: NA
CDR3nt: TGTGCCAGCAAAGCGACTAGCGGGGGAGCAGATACGCAGTATTTT
CDR3aa: CASKATSGGADTQYF

d_gene: TRBD1
j_gene: TRBJ2-3
v_gene: TRBV5-1
abundance: few
CDR3nt: TGCGCCAGCAGCTTGACCGGACAGGGAAGCACAGATACGCAGTATTTT
CDR3aa: CASSLTGQGSTDTQYF

d_gene: NA
j_gene: TRBJ2-7
v_gene: TRBV6-1
abundance: NA
CDR3nt: TGTGCCAGCAGTGAATATTGGGAGAGTCGGGTAGAGGAGCAGTACTTC
CDR3aa: CASSEYWESRVEEQYF

d_gene: TRBD1
j_gene: TRBJ1-6
v_gene: TRBV5-6
abundance: NA
CDR3nt: TGTGCCAGCAGCTTGATCAGGGGGGTAGATTCACCCCTCCACTTT
CDR3aa: CASSLIRGVDSPLHF

d_gene: NA
j_gene: TRBJ2-3
v_gene: TRBV12-3/TRBV12-4
abundance: once
CDR3nt: TGTGCCATACAGGGCTCAGATACGCAGTATTTT
CDR3aa: CAIQGSDTQYF

d_gene: TRBD1
j_gene: TRBJ1-2
v_gene: TRBV7-9
abundance: NA
CDR3nt: TGTGCCAGCAGCTTGACAGGGCCAGGCGGCTACACCTTC
CDR3aa: CASSLTGPGGYTF

d_gene: TRBD1
j_gene: TRBJ1-5
v_gene: TRBV30
abundance: few
CDR3nt: TGTGCCTGGAGTGTAAGGGACAGGGGTAGGCAGCCCCAGCATTTT
CDR3aa: CAWSVRDRGRQPQHF

d_gene: NA
j_gene: TRBJ1-6
v_gene: TRBV2
abundance: few
CDR3nt: TGTGCCAGCAGTGAAATAGGGAGGGGGGATTCACCCCTCCACTTT
CDR3aa: CASSEIGRGDSPLHF

d_gene: NA
j_gene: TRBJ2-4
v_gene: TRBV3-1/TRBV3-2
abundance: NA
CDR3nt: TGTGCCAGCAGCCAAACAGAAAACATTCAGTACTTC
CDR3aa: CASSQTENIQYF

d_gene: NA
j_gene: TRBJ1-1
v_gene: TRBV5-1
abundance: NA
CDR3nt: TGCGCCAGCAGCTTGGCCCCCCCAGGGACTGAAGCTTTCTTT
CDR3aa: CASSLAPPGTEAFF

d_gene: TRBD2
j_gene: TRBJ2-5
v_gene: TRBV18
abundance: NA
CDR3nt: TGTGCCAGCTCACCAGGAAGCGGGGGGCCTCAAGAGACCCAGTACTTC
CDR3aa: CASSPGSGGPQETQYF

d_gene: TRBD1
j_gene: TRBJ1-1
v_gene: TRBV7-2
abundance: few
CDR3nt: TGTGCCAGCAGCTTAGGAAGCAGGGGGCAGAGATGGAACACTGAAGCTTTCTTT
CDR3aa: CASSLGSRGQRWNTEAFF

d_gene: NA
j_gene: TRBJ1-5
v_gene: TRBV2
abundance: NA
CDR3nt: TGTGCCAGCAGTGAAACGGGAGATAGCAATCAGCCCCAGCATTTT
CDR3aa: CASSETGDSNQPQHF

d_gene: NA
j_gene: TRBJ1-1
v_gene: TRBV13
abundance: NA
CDR3nt: TGTGCCAGCAGCCTGGAGGGGCGGGGGAACACTGAAGCTTTCTTT
CDR3aa: CASSLEGRGNTEAFF

d_gene: TRBD2
j_gene: TRBJ2-2
v_gene: TRBV11-2
abundance: NA
CDR3nt: TGTGCCAGCAGCTCTCGGACTAGTCTGCGCAGCACCGGGGAGCTGTTTTTT
CDR3aa: CASSSRTSLRSTGELFF

d_gene: TRBD2
j_gene: TRBJ2-7
v_gene: TRBV7-2
abundance: NA
CDR3nt: TGTGCCAGCAGAACCACTAGCGGGGGGCAATACGAGCAGTACTTC
CDR3aa: CASRTTSGGQYEQYF

d_gene: TRBD1
j_gene: TRBJ1-5
v_gene: TRBV28
abundance: NA
CDR3nt: TGTGCCAGCAGTTTTTCAGGGGGGTACAATCAGCCCCAGCATTTT
CDR3aa: CASSFSGGYNQPQHF

d_gene: NA
j_gene: TRBJ2-1
v_gene: TRBV5-1
abundance: NA
CDR3nt: TGCGCCAGCAGTGTGGGGCCGAGCACGAATAGCTATGAGCAGTTCTTC
CDR3aa: CASSVGPSTNSYEQFF

d_gene: NA
j_gene: TRBJ1-2
v_gene: TRBV12-3/TRBV12-4
abundance: NA
CDR3nt: TGTGCCAGCAGCGCACAAGTTAACTATGGCTACACCTTC
CDR3aa: CASSAQVNYGYTF

d_gene: NA
j_gene: TRBJ1-1
v_gene: TRBV28
abundance: NA
CDR3nt: TGTGCCAGCAGTTTAACCGGGACTGACACTGAAGCTTTCTTT
CDR3aa: CASSLTGTDTEAFF

d_gene: NA
j_gene: TRBJ1-1
v_gene: TRBV7-9
abundance: NA
CDR3nt: TGTGCCAGCAGCCCAGGGGCTTGGAACACTGAAGCTTTCTTT
CDR3aa: CASSPGAWNTEAFF

d_gene: NA
j_gene: TRBJ1-1
v_gene: TRBV29-1
abundance: NA
CDR3nt: TGCAGCGCAAATTCAGGGGTAGGCACTGAAGCTTTCTTT
CDR3aa: CSANSGVGTEAFF

d_gene: TRBD1
j_gene: TRBJ2-7
v_gene: TRBV30
abundance: NA
CDR3nt: TGTGCCTGCCAACAAAGACAGGGAGTAAACAACGAGCAGTACTTC
CDR3aa: CACQQRQGVNNEQYF

d_gene: NA
j_gene: TRBJ1-6
v_gene: TRBV7-6
abundance: NA
CDR3nt: TGTGCCAGCAGCTTATTCACAGGGCTCTCGGATAATTCACCCCTCCACTTT
CDR3aa: CASSLFTGLSDNSPLHF

d_gene: TRBD1
j_gene: TRBJ2-1
v_gene: TRBV10-1
abundance: NA
CDR3nt: TGCGCCAGCAGTGGGCCGGGACAGGGGGCGTTCAATGAGCAGTTCTTC
CDR3aa: CASSGPGQGAFNEQFF

d_gene: TRBD2
j_gene: TRBJ2-7
v_gene: TRBV19
abundance: NA
CDR3nt: TGTGCCAGTAGTTCTAGCGGGGGCCGCTCCTACGAGCAGTACTTC
CDR3aa: CASSSSGGRSYEQYF

d_gene: TRBD1
j_gene: TRBJ2-5
v_gene: TRBV4-3
abundance: NA
CDR3nt: TGCGCCAGCAGCCAAAGGGGACCCAGGGGGGAGACCCAGTACTTC
CDR3aa: CASSQRGPRGETQYF

d_gene: NA
j_gene: TRBJ1-2
v_gene: TRBV5-4
abundance: NA
CDR3nt: TGTGCCAGCAGTGAAGGAGCTAACTATGGCTACACCTTC
CDR3aa: CASSEGANYGYTF

d_gene: TRBD2
j_gene: TRBJ2-1
v_gene: TRBV14
abundance: few
CDR3nt: TGTGCCAGCAGACGACACGGGGGGTACAATGAGCAGTTCTTC
CDR3aa: CASRRHGGYNEQFF

d_gene: TRBD2
j_gene: TRBJ2-1
v_gene: TRBV29-1
abundance: NA
CDR3nt: TGCAGCGCCCTGACTCGAGCGGGAGGGCTCTACAATGAGCAGTTCTTC
CDR3aa: CSALTRAGGLYNEQFF

d_gene: TRBD1
j_gene: TRBJ2-2
v_gene: TRBV5-4
abundance: NA
CDR3nt: TGTGCCAGCAGCTTTGGTCCGGGACAGGGCGGCACCGGGGAGCTGTTTTTT
CDR3aa: CASSFGPGQGGTGELFF

d_gene: TRBD2
j_gene: TRBJ2-1
v_gene: TRBV7-2
abundance: NA
CDR3nt: TGTGCCATTTCCAGCGGGGGCAATGAGCAGTTCTTC
CDR3aa: CAISSGGNEQFF

d_gene: TRBD1
j_gene: TRBJ1-2
v_gene: TRBV5-5
abundance: NA
CDR3nt: TGTGCCAGCAGCTTTTTAGACAGGGAACTGTATGGCTACACCTTC
CDR3aa: CASSFLDRELYGYTF

d_gene: TRBD2
j_gene: TRBJ2-1
v_gene: TRBV2
abundance: NA
CDR3nt: TGTGCCAGCAGTGGGCTAGCGGGGGGGCTCAATGAGCAGTTCTTC
CDR3aa: CASSGLAGGLNEQFF

d_gene: TRBD1
j_gene: TRBJ1-1
v_gene: TRBV7-9
abundance: NA
CDR3nt: TGTGCCAGCAGCCTCGACAGGGGGCAAGACACTGAAGCTTTCTTT
CDR3aa: CASSLDRGQDTEAFF

d_gene: TRBD1
j_gene: TRBJ1-1
v_gene: TRBV27
abundance: NA
CDR3nt: TGTGCCAGCAGCTCTCGACAGGGGGCCCCCACTGAAGCTTTCTTT
CDR3aa: CASSSRQGAPTEAFF

d_gene: NA
j_gene: TRBJ1-2
v_gene: TRBV9
abundance: NA
CDR3nt: TGTGCCAGCAGCGTATCCGCGGATTCTCGCTATGGCTACACCTTC
CDR3aa: CASSVSADSRYGYTF

d_gene: NA
j_gene: TRBJ2-7
v_gene: TRBV18
abundance: NA
CDR3nt: TGTGCCAGCTCGCTCAACCTCGACTATTACGAGCAGTACTTC
CDR3aa: CASSLNLDYYEQYF

d_gene: NA
j_gene: TRBJ1-1
v_gene: TRBV27
abundance: NA
CDR3nt: TGTGCCAGCAGTTCAGGGCCGGGGAACACTGAAGCTTTCTTT
CDR3aa: CASSSGPGNTEAFF

d_gene: NA
j_gene: TRBJ1-3
v_gene: TRBV7-9
abundance: NA
CDR3nt: TGTGCCAGCAGCCGGGGGGGAAACACCATATATTTT
CDR3aa: CASSRGGNTIYF

d_gene: NA
j_gene: TRBJ2-3
v_gene: TRBV5-1
abundance: NA
CDR3nt: TGCGCCAGCAGCTTGACGGCGGGGGCCTCCTCAGATACGCAGTATTTT
CDR3aa: CASSLTAGASSDTQYF

d_gene: NA
j_gene: TRBJ1-1
v_gene: TRBV10-3
abundance: NA
CDR3nt: TGTGCCATCAGTGCGGTGGTCGACACTGAAGCTTTCTTT
CDR3aa: CAISAVVDTEAFF

d_gene: TRBD1
j_gene: TRBJ1-1
v_gene: TRBV18
abundance: NA
CDR3nt: TGTGCCAGCCCAGCGGCGGGACAGCAGAACACTGAAGCTTTCTTT
CDR3aa: CASPAAGQQNTEAFF

d_gene: NA
j_gene: TRBJ2-7
v_gene: TRBV21-1
abundance: NA
CDR3nt: TGTGCCAGCAGCATAGAGGGGGAGCAGTACGAGCAGTACTTC
CDR3aa: CASSIEGEQYEQYF

d_gene: NA
j_gene: TRBJ1-4
v_gene: TRBV5-1
abundance: NA
CDR3nt: TGCGCCAGCAGAAGTAGAGCAAACACTAATGAAAAACTGTTTTTT
CDR3aa: CASRSRANTNEKLFF

d_gene: TRBD1
j_gene: TRBJ1-2
v_gene: TRBV6-5
abundance: once
CDR3nt: TGTGCCAGCAGTTACAGGGGGCAGGACTATGGCTACACCTTC
CDR3aa: CASSYRGQDYGYTF